Listed here are 21 T cell receptor beta chains from one sample, sequenced in a study of T cell responses to AZD1222 COVID-19 vaccine. The data were produced by immunoSEQ multiplex PCR, yet TCRdb's version contains in-frame clones alone and is incomplete. The repertoire holds about 21,000 clones, with 70% to 85% as singletons. Here the sequenced sample was peripheral blood, taken on day 0 of AZD1222 vaccination. Receptors were obtained from an adult in good health.

The chain recombines TRBV7-6 with TRBJ2-1; D is perhaps TRBD1 (6 bases). The germline gives CDR1 SGHVS, CDR2 FNYEAQ. The CDR3 runs 15 residues. Trimming left V 5 bases short and J 10 bases short, with 21 bases between. The CDR3 nucleotides read TGTGCCAGCAGCCCCTCCCGGGGACCTACAGGGGAGCAGTTCTTC. This translates into CASSPSRGPTGEQFF.

The chain carries TRBV7-2 and TRBJ2-7; D not certain. This CDR3 is built from 13 residues. Germline CDR1 reads SGHTA; CDR2 reads FQGNSA. Trimming stripped 1 base from V and 3 bases from J, with 7 bases between. CDR3 in amino acids: CASSLDQYYEQYF. The DNA of the CDR3 is TGTGCCAGCAGCTTAGACCAATACTACGAGCAGTACTTC.

This clone was counted a single time. V is TRBV6-5 and J is TRBJ1-2; unclear D gene. The CDR3 has 13 amino acids. Trimming shortened V by 5 bases and J by 2 bases, and 9 bases separated the two germline ends. Germline V gives CDR1 MNHEY, CDR2 SVGAGI. The CDR3 nucleotides are TGTGCCAGCAGTCGTGGTCGGAACTATGGCTACACCTTC. Encoded protein: CASSRGRNYGYTF.

Only one count was recorded for this clone. This sequence joins TRBV19 and TRBJ2-2, with D perhaps TRBD2 (6 bases). The germline V and J ends were trimmed by 6 bases and 9 bases, with 17 bases remaining between them. Germline V lookup: CDR1 LNHDA, CDR2 SQIVND (reference sequence). The CDR3 sequence is 14 residues long. CDR3 sequence: CASRNTAGGRELFF. The CDR3 region has the DNA TGTGCCAGTAGAAATACAGCGGGTGGACGGGAGCTGTTTTTT.

This chain uses TRBV9 with TRBJ1-6; D ambiguous. This CDR3 has 17 residues. The V gene lost 3 bases and the J gene lost 2 bases, with 15 bases spanning the gap. Germline V gene lookup returns CDR1 SGDLS and CDR2 YYNGEE. The CDR3 loop reads CASSERTAGPYNSPLHF. CDR3 DNA: TGTGCCAGCAGCGAGAGGACCGCTGGGCCCTATAATTCACCCCTCCACTTT.

This clone was picked up one time. The V call is TRBV7-2, the J call TRBJ2-7; unclear D gene. Deletions cut 1 base from V and 6 bases from J, with 13 bases between. Germline CDR1 is SGHTA and CDR2 is FQGNSA. The CDR3 consists of 14 residues. CDR3 nucleotide sequence: TGTGCCAGCAGCTTAGATCCGGGTAGAAGCGAGCAGTACTTC. Its translation: CASSLDPGRSEQYF.

The chain joins TRBV7-8 to TRBJ1-5; TRBD1 agrees at 7 bases. CDR1 SGHVS and CDR2 FQNEAQ come from the germline V gene. After removal of 5 bases from V and 7 bases from J, the junction contained 8 bases not matched to a gene. This CDR3 has 14 residues. CDR3 nucleotide sequence: TGTGCCAGCAGCGGAGACAGGGCGGACCAGCCCCAGCATTTT. It encodes CASSGDRADQPQHF.

V usage is TRBV30 and J usage is TRBJ2-3; tentatively, D is TRBD2 (5 bases). V was cut by 5 bases and J by 1 base, with 10 bases left in between. Germline V gene data show CDR1 as GTSNPN and CDR2 as SVGIG (reference sequence). There are 13 residues in the CDR3. CDR3 protein: CAWDSGGTDTQYF. CDR3 coding DNA: TGTGCCTGGGATTCCGGGGGCACAGATACGCAGTATTTT.

This chain joins TRBV3-1 (or the pseudogene TRBV3-2) and TRBJ1-1, with D hard to call. Trimming took 5 bases from V and 0 from J, leaving 4 bases between them. The CDR3 spans 12 residues. Germline loops: CDR1 LGHDT, CDR2 YNNKEL (reference sequence). The chain's CDR3 is CASSTLNTEAFF. The CDR3 bases are TGTGCCAGCAGCACTCTGAACACTGAAGCTTTCTTT.

The chain joins TRBV5-1 to TRBJ2-7; 7 bases align to TRBD2. The V segment lost 0 bases and the J segment 4 bases; nucleotides outside the gene matches: 7. The CDR3 has 15 amino acids. The germline V gene encodes CDR1 SGHRS and CDR2 YFSETQ. This CDR3 is CASSLAGGGPYEQYF. The CDR3 nucleotides are TGCGCCAGCAGCTTGGCCGGCGGGGGACCATACGAGCAGTACTTC.

The rearrangement joins TRBV9 to TRBJ2-1; 9 nucleotides line up with TRBD2. The CDR3 loop spans 14 amino acids. The ends lost 4 bases at V and 9 bases at J; junction bases unmatched: 8. CDR1 is SGDLS and CDR2 is YYNGEE in the germline V gene. The CDR3 reads CASSPTGTSREQFF. In DNA form, the CDR3 reads TGTGCCAGCAGCCCGACCGGGACTAGCCGTGAGCAGTTCTTC.

This chain joins TRBV6-5 and TRBJ1-1; D may be TRBD1 (6 bases). The V and J ends lost 7 bases and 8 bases respectively, with 14 bases between them. From germline, CDR1 is MNHEY and CDR2 SVGAGI. The CDR3 runs to 12 residues. CDR3 nucleotide sequence: TGTGCCAGCATCAGCTACAGGGAAGAAGCTTTCTTT. This sequence encodes CASISYREEAFF.

The V and J genes are TRBV5-1 and TRBJ2-1; 7 nucleotides align to TRBD1. Trimming removed 4 bases from V and 7 bases from J; junction bases left unmatched: 11. Germline assignment: CDR1 SGHRS and CDR2 YFSETQ. This CDR3 comprises 15 residues. This chain's CDR3 is CASSAVQGLINEQFF. CDR3 bases: TGCGCCAGCAGCGCTGTACAGGGGCTGATAAATGAGCAGTTCTTC. Full variable domain (missing parts from reference TRBV5-1 and TRBJ2-1): KAGVTQTPRYLIKTRGQQVTLSCSPISGHRSVSWYQQTPGQGLQFLFEYFSETQRNKGNFPGRFSGRQFSNSRSEMNVSTLELGDSALYLCASSAVQGLINEQFFGPGTRLTVL.

The chain recombines TRBV5-1 with TRBJ2-4; D might be TRBD2 (6 bases). The CDR3 is 15 residues long. The V and J ends lost 0 bases and 8 bases respectively, with 15 bases between them. Germline V CDR1 and CDR2: SGHRS, YFSETQ. CDR3 region: CASSLEEGSSDIQYF. The CDR3 nucleotides are TGCGCCAGCAGCTTGGAGGAGGGCTCTTCAGACATTCAGTACTTC.

The chain couples TRBV30 to TRBJ2-5, with 11 bases identical to TRBD2. Unmatched junction bases numbered 0, after V lost 1 base and J lost 2 bases. Germline V lookup: CDR1 GTSNPN, CDR2 SVGIG (reference sequence). The CDR3 has 14 amino acids. CDR3 coding DNA: TGTGCCTGGAGTGGGACTAGCGGGCAAGAGACCCAGTACTTC. Encoded protein: CAWSGTSGQETQYF.

This chain links TRBV5-1 with TRBJ2-7; D is unclear. Germline V gene sequence: CDR1 SGHRS, CDR2 YFSETQ. Trimming removed 0 bases at V and 0 bases at J, with 7 bases between. The CDR3 sequence is 14 residues long. CDR3 residues: CASSLEAVSYEQYF. The CDR3 region has the DNA TGCGCCAGCAGCTTGGAAGCAGTCTCCTACGAGCAGTACTTC.

V and J are TRBV3-1 (or the pseudogene TRBV3-2) and TRBJ2-7, with TRBD2 matching 7 bases. J lost 1 base, V lost 4 bases, and 4 bases had no gene match. The V gene's germline CDR1 is LGHDT and CDR2 YNNKEL (reference sequence). This CDR3 spans 14 amino acids. The CDR3 DNA sequence: TGTGCCAGCAGCCGGGGCGGGGGTTCCTACGAGCAGTACTTC. Its translation is CASSRGGGSYEQYF.

This chain joins TRBV7-6 and TRBJ2-7; D not resolved. Germline CDR1 reads SGHVS; CDR2 reads FNYEAQ. The CDR3 length is 13 residues. V was shortened by 4 bases and J by 4 bases, with 11 bases between the two germline ends. CDR3 bases: TGTGCCAGCAGCTCACCTCGAACTTACGAGCAGTACTTC. Translated, it gives CASSSPRTYEQYF.

This chain joins TRBV2 and TRBJ1-4; no reliable D call. V lost 6 bases, J lost 5 bases, and 10 bases lay in between. Per the germline V gene, CDR1 is SNHLY and CDR2 is FYNNEI. CDR3 length: 13 amino acids. CDR3 bases: TGTGCCAGCAGGGTCGTCCTCAATGAAAAACTGTTTTTT. Protein: CASRVVLNEKLFF.

V usage is TRBV5-5 and J usage is TRBJ1-1; D gene unclear. The germline V gene has CDR1 SGHKS and CDR2 YYEKEE (reference sequence). V lost 2 bases and J lost 4, with 9 bases in between. The CDR3 contains 13 residues. CDR3 protein: CASSFFLGTEAFF. DNA of the CDR3: TGTGCCAGCAGCTTTTTCCTAGGCACTGAAGCTTTCTTT.

The CDR3 nucleotides read TGTGCCAGCAGCCAAGAAATACAGGGAAACTATGGCTACACCTTC. As protein: CASSQEIQGNYGYTF. The chain has TRBV3-1 (or the pseudogene TRBV3-2) and TRBJ1-2, with a tentative D call TRBD1 (6 bases). The CDR3 consists of 15 residues. The V end was cut by 0 bases, the J end by 2 bases, with 10 bases between. Germline CDR1 is LGHDT and CDR2 is YNNKEL (reference sequence).